Below are 13 T cell receptor beta chains sequenced from a single sample in a study of blood T cells in healthy people across ages. A second about 7 to 11 cycle PCR used barcoded and J-beta primers. MiXCR was run by TCRdb on the 5' RACE reads, yielding one entry per CDR3 protein. The sample comprises 600,000 to 850,000 distinct CDR3 sequences, approximately 25% of which are singletons, and just under 9.5% rests with the top ten. Separately, the same data were catalogued under a study of T cells of mothers and their children.

Material: blood. The receptors originated from a boy aged 5-17 years in good health.

The V gene is TRBV25-1, the J gene TRBJ2-1; D is perhaps TRBD1 (5 bases). The DNA end is a closer match to TRBJ2-7, so the J assignment may be wrong. Germline CDR1 is MGHDK and CDR2 is SYGVNS. The CDR3 length is 14 residues. CDR3 DNA: TGTGCCAGCAGTGGCCCCCAGGGATTCTCCGAGCAGTACTTC. Translating it yields CASSGPQGFSEQYF.

The rearrangement links TRBV5-1 to TRBJ2-5; possibly TRBD2 for D (6 bases). The DNA matches TRBJ2-1 better at its end, which makes the J call doubtful. CDR3 size: 13 residues. Germline V gene lookup returns CDR1 SGHRS and CDR2 YFSETQ. The CDR3 sequence is CASKREDYNEQFF. As DNA, the CDR3 is TGCGCCAGCAAGAGGGAGGATTACAATGAGCAGTTCTTC.

The table lists this clonotype with a few counts. The chain couples TRBV19 to TRBJ2-1, with 7 bases identical to TRBD2. V trimming: 9 bases; J trimming: 3 bases; junction bases outside the gene matches: 11. The V gene's germline CDR1 is LNHDA and CDR2 SQIVND (reference sequence). The CDR3 consists of 15 residues. The CDR3 loop reads CASRPTGTIYNEQFF. CDR3 nucleotide sequence: TGTGCCAGCCGCCCAACCGGGACTATCTACAATGAGCAGTTCTTC.

The chain recombines TRBV4-2 with TRBJ2-7; the D call may be TRBD1 or TRBD2 (7 bases each). In germline, CDR1 is LGHNA, CDR2 YNFKEQ. CDR3 size: 17 residues. Trimming pared 0 bases from V and 2 bases from J, leaving 17 bases between. CDR3 sequence: CASSQDHRGLPAYEQYF. In DNA, the CDR3 is TGTGCCAGCAGCCAAGATCACAGGGGACTACCAGCCTACGAGCAGTACTTC.

Here the CDR3 reads CSGVRESYNEQFF. For the CDR3, the DNA is TGCAGCGGGGTCCGGGAGAGCTACAATGAGCAGTTCTTC. The chain employs TRBV29-1 and TRBJ2-5, with TRBD2 as a possible D gene (6 bases). The assigned J gene may be wrong: the sequence end matches TRBJ2-1 better. Per the germline V gene, CDR1 is SQVTM and CDR2 is ANQGSEA. The CDR3 sequence is 13 residues long.

The table lists this clonotype with a few counts. The chain carries TRBV28 and TRBJ2-1; 7 nucleotides match TRBD1. CDR1 and CDR2 from the germline V gene are MDHEN and SYDVKM. The V gene end was trimmed by 6 bases and the J gene end by 8 bases; junction bases not matched to a gene: 10. The CDR3 has 14 amino acids. In nucleotides, the CDR3 is TGTGCCAGCAGACAGGGGCTAGTGACGGATGAGCAGTTCTTC. This translates into CASRQGLVTDEQFF.

This sequence joins TRBV12-3 or TRBV12-4 and TRBJ2-7; D not resolved. The CDR3 length is 13 residues. Trimming cost V 3 bases and J 2 bases, with 8 bases left between them. CDR3 nucleotides: TGTGCCAGCAGTTTGCAGGCCCCCTACGAGCAGTACTTC. It codes for CASSLQAPYEQYF.

This clonotype was seen a handful of times. The V and J genes are TRBV3-1 and TRBJ2-3, with D unclear. V was clipped by 5 bases and J by 6 bases, with 12 bases between them. Germline V CDR1 and CDR2: LGHDT, YNNKEL (reference sequence). This CDR3 is 13 amino acids long. The CDR3 spells CASSDTGGDTQYF. Here the CDR3 DNA reads TGTGCCAGCAGCGACACCGGTGGGGATACGCAGTATTTT.

The rearrangement uses TRBV7-9 and TRBJ2-1; the D is unclear. V was shortened by 1 base and J by 0 bases, with 10 bases between the two germline ends. Germline V gene data show CDR1 as SEHNR and CDR2 as FQNEAQ (reference sequence). This CDR3 has 16 amino acids. The CDR3 here is CASSLDFGYSYNEQFF. DNA for the CDR3: TGTGCCAGCAGCTTAGATTTTGGGTACTCCTACAATGAGCAGTTCTTC.

This chain connects TRBV25-1 to TRBJ2-7; D unresolved. V dropped 8 bases and J dropped 2 bases, with 10 bases sitting between them. CDR1 is MGHDK and CDR2 is SYGVNS in the germline V gene. This CDR3 region has 12 residues. CDR3 DNA sequence: TGTGCCAGCGTTGACACAGCCTACGAGCAGTACTTC. It translates to CASVDTAYEQYF.

This clonotype was seen more than once but under ten times. The V and J genes are TRBV5-5 and TRBJ2-5, with a possible D match to TRBD1 (5 bases). CDR3 size: 13 residues. CDR1 is SGHKS, CDR2 YYEKEE, per germline (reference sequence). The V and J ends lost 0 bases and 5 bases respectively, with 8 bases between them. The CDR3 DNA reads as TGTGCCAGCAGCTTGGTAGGGGATGAGACCCAGTACTTC. It encodes CASSLVGDETQYF.

This clonotype was picked up a small number of times. This chain joins TRBV19 and TRBJ2-5; D ambiguous. Germline V CDR1 and CDR2: LNHDA, SQIVND (reference sequence). Trimming removed 4 bases from V and 2 bases from J, with 5 bases in between. This CDR3 comprises 12 residues. The CDR3: CASSTAQETQYF. The CDR3 DNA sequence: TGTGCCAGTAGTACAGCGCAAGAGACCCAGTACTTC.

A few counts support this clonotype. The chain carries TRBV2 and TRBJ2-5; 8 nucleotides align to TRBD2. The end of the DNA fits TRBJ2-1 better, so the J call may be wrong. CDR1 is SNHLY, CDR2 FYNNEI, per germline. This CDR3 region has 13 residues. The CDR3 DNA sequence: TGTGCCAGCAGTGAAGCGCGGGGGGATGAGCAGTTCTTC. Its translation is CASSEARGDEQFF.